The source of this T cell receptor (beta chain) is a study of blood T cells in healthy people across ages. The CDR3 extends over 16 amino acids. Germline V gene data show CDR1 as LGHDT and CDR2 as YNNKEL (reference sequence). The ends were cut back, 1 base at V and 0 bases at J, with 11 bases in the middle. Using a J-beta primer mix together with a sample-barcoded 5' primer, a second PCR was run for roughly 7 to 11 cycles. MiXCR, run by TCRdb on the 5' RACE reads, gives a single entry per CDR3 protein. The sample includes around 280,000 distinct CDR3 sequences, about 25% of them seen just once. This chain links TRBV3-1 with TRBJ2-3; maybe TRBD2 (5 bases). This receptor was identified in a woman between 65 and 79 years old in good health. The sample consisted of blood. The CDR3 bases are TGTGCCAGCAGCCAAGGGCCTAGCAGAAGCACAGATACGCAGTATTTT. Translation: CASSQGPSRSTDTQYF.